This TCR beta chain was sequenced during a study of blood T cell repertoires in COVID-19. As for the study in general: Specimens from acute and convalescent COVID-19 originated in the United States, Italy and Spain. PBMCs, B-cell-depleted T cells, or T cells provided the cDNA or gDNA that made up the material.

Authors' data handling: Amplification with reference gene primers provided the estimates of nucleated cell counts. Measured with immunoSEQ multiplex PCR; TCRdb has only the in-frame clones, and not every one. V, J and clone size are those of that table, while D and trimming were read from the DNA. Among more than 200,000 clones listed, around four fifths were seen once. CDR3 length: 14 residues. Germline lookup yields CDR1 SGHRS and CDR2 YFSETQ. Losses at the gene ends were 5 bases for V and 3 bases for J; bases not matched to a gene: 4. The specimen was peripheral blood. The chain carries TRBV5-1 and TRBJ2-7; 11 bases line up with TRBD2. This receptor was taken from a woman between 65 and 79 years old with active or convalescent COVID-19. The CDR3 coding sequence is TGCGCCAGCAGTATAACTAGCGGGAGCTACGAGCAGTACTTC. Translating gives CASSITSGSYEQYF.